This entry features one T cell receptor (beta chain) sequence. Per the germline V gene, CDR1 is GTSNPN and CDR2 is SVGIG (reference sequence). This CDR3 region has 17 residues. The ends lost 2 bases at V and 0 bases at J; junction bases unmatched: 8. The data originate from a study of T cell changes during pregnancy in multiple sclerosis. Generated by immunoSEQ multiplex PCR, the TCRdb table keeps only in-frame clones and is missing some. The repertoire holds about 68,000 clones, with 90% as singletons. Source: peripheral blood, taken in the third trimester of pregnancy. The chain joins TRBV30 to TRBJ2-3; 10 bases are a match to TRBD2. This clonotype was sampled from a female donor with multiple sclerosis, enrolled in a pregnancy study. This chain's CDR3 is CAWSITWTSGSTDTQYF. As DNA, the CDR3 is TGTGCCTGGAGTATCACCTGGACTAGCGGTAGCACAGATACGCAGTATTTT.